This TCR gamma chain was sequenced for a study of gamma delta lymphoproliferative disorders and STAT genes. Study in general: Gamma-chain libraries were built from at least 50 ng of genomic DNA with the LymphoTrack Dx TCRG Assay. The EuroClonality-NGS protocol was used to prepare delta libraries.

Overall study results and limits: Most major patient clonotypes were shared with at least one healthy donor. Delta repertoires did not separate groups, but patient gamma repertoires clustered apart.

TCRdb re-called the multiplex PCR reads through CATT. Among around 2,200 gamma-chain clones, about an eighth were seen once, and the ten largest hold about 17%. Genomic DNA from isolated PBMCs served as the sequencing template. This CDR3 spans 12 amino acids. The J segment lost 0 bases and the V segment lost 6 bases, leaving 2 bases of the junction unmatched. Germline V gene sequence: CDR1 GITISATS, CDR2 ISYDGTV (reference sequence). This clone counts as medium-sized (0.01 to 0.1%). The antigen is not known. Sequencing used blood. The chain recombines TRGV9 with TRGJ1 or TRGJ2. The J gene, absent from TCRdb, was called here by matching the DNA to germline. The clonotype was recovered from a human donor in good health. The CDR3 spells CALWPNYYKKLF. CDR3 sequence (DNA): TGTGCCTTGTGGCCGAATTATTATAAGAAACTCTTT.